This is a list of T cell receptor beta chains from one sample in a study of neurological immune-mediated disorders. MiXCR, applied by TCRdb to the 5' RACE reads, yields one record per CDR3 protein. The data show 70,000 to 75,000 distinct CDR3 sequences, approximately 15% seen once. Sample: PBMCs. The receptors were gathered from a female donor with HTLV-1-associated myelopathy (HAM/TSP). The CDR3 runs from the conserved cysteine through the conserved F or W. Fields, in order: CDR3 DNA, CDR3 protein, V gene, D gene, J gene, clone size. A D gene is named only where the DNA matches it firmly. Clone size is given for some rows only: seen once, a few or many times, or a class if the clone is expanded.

TGTGCCAGCAGTCTAGGACAGGTCCTCTCACCCCTCCACTTT	CASSLGQVLSPLHF	TRBV12-3/TRBV12-4	TRBD1	TRBJ1-6	.
TGCGCCAGCAGCCCATTTGCGGGACAGGATTCACCCCTCCACTTT	CASSPFAGQDSPLHF	TRBV5-1	TRBD1	TRBJ1-6	few
TGTGCCACCAGTGATTCCCGGGAAGGGGTAACTGAAGCTTTCTTT	CATSDSREGVTEAFF	TRBV24-1	.	TRBJ1-1	many
TGCAGTGCTAGGGACGGTGGGTATGGCTACACCTTC	CSARDGGYGYTF	TRBV20-1	.	TRBJ1-2	few
TGTGCCAGCAGCTTAGCCTCTTGGGGCGTTCGGGAAAAACTGTTTTTT	CASSLASWGVREKLFF	TRBV7-8	.	TRBJ1-4	many
TGTGCCAGCAGCCAATCGGGTTCCGAGCAGTACTTC	CASSQSGSEQYF	TRBV4-2	.	TRBJ2-7	many
TGCAGTGCTAGCTTGGCCGCTACGCAGTATTTT	CSASLAATQYF	TRBV20-1	.	TRBJ2-3	many
TGTGCCAGCAGCTCGAAGGCAGGGGGCAATGAGCAGTTCTTC	CASSSKAGGNEQFF	TRBV5-6	TRBD1	TRBJ2-1	many
TGTGCCAGCAGCCAAGATCCAACCGGGTCTGGGGCCAACGTCCTGACTTTC	CASSQDPTGSGANVLTF	TRBV3-1	.	TRBJ2-6	many
TGCAGCGTTGGGACAGTGAGTGATGGCTACACCTTC	CSVGTVSDGYTF	TRBV29-1	.	TRBJ1-2	many
TGTGCCAGCAGTGAACTCCCGGGACAGCCAAACACCATATATTTT	CASSELPGQPNTIYF	TRBV12-3/TRBV12-4	TRBD1	TRBJ1-3	many
TGTGCCAGCAGCCAAGATCGTACGGGGTGGAATTCACCCCACCACTTT	CASSQDRTGWNSPHHF	TRBV4-2	.	TRBJ1-6	.
TGCGCCAGCAGCTTTTTGGCGGCAGGGTTTGTGGGTGAGCAGTTCTTC	CASSFLAAGFVGEQFF	TRBV5-1	.	TRBJ2-1	.
TGCGCCAGCAGCCCAAACGAAGCGGGGGGGGCCCAAGAGACCCAGTACTTC	CASSPNEAGGAQETQYF	TRBV4-1	TRBD2	TRBJ2-5	many
TGTGCCATCAGTGAGTCTATGGGGGGGTACAATGAAGCTTTCTTT	CAISESMGGYNEAFF	TRBV10-3	.	TRBJ1-1	.
TGTGCCAGCAGCGCCGGGACAGGGGGATACAATGAGCAGTTCTTC	CASSAGTGGYNEQFF	TRBV9	TRBD1	TRBJ2-1	many
TGCGCCAGCAGCAAACCCCCGGGACAGGGCCAATACGAGCAGTACTTC	CASSKPPGQGQYEQYF	TRBV5-1	TRBD1	TRBJ2-7	many
TGTGCCAGCTCACGCGTCCCGGGGGCGGAAGGCTACACCTTC	CASSRVPGAEGYTF	TRBV18	.	TRBJ1-2	many
TGTGCCAGCAGCGTAGAAGGGACCCCCCTCTATGGCTACACCTTC	CASSVEGTPLYGYTF	TRBV9	.	TRBJ1-2	many
TGTGCCAGCACCCCGGAAGGGGCCGGGGCCAACGTCCTGACTTTC	CASTPEGAGANVLTF	TRBV5-5	.	TRBJ2-6	many
TGTGCCAGCAGCTTAAATCCGGGGAATACTGAAGCTTTCTTT	CASSLNPGNTEAFF	TRBV7-2	.	TRBJ1-1	.
TGCGCCAGCAGCCCTACCACCCCGGGCCTGCCGTCCGAGCAGTACTTC	CASSPTTPGLPSEQYF	TRBV4-3	.	TRBJ2-7	many
TGCGCCAGCAGCTTGGGGCAGTTTAATCAGCCCCAGCATTTT	CASSLGQFNQPQHF	TRBV5-1	.	TRBJ1-5	many
TGTGCCAGCAGTTCTAGCGGGGGCGTCTCCTACAATGAGCAGTTCTTC	CASSSSGGVSYNEQFF	TRBV7-2	TRBD2	TRBJ2-1	many
TGTGCCAGCAGTCCGGGCTGGAGAGATACGCAGTATTTT	CASSPGWRDTQYF	TRBV3-1	.	TRBJ2-3	many
TGCGCCAGCAGCTCCGGACTAGCGGGGGTCCAAGAGACCCAGTACTTC	CASSSGLAGVQETQYF	TRBV5-1	TRBD2	TRBJ2-5	few
TGTGCCAGCAGGGCACCCGAGGGGGGGAGTCCCCCCGGGGCCAACGTCCTGACTTTC	CASRAPEGGSPPGANVLTF	TRBV25-1	.	TRBJ2-6	many
TGTGCCACCACCAGTCTCCAGGACAATGAAAAACTGTTTTTT	CATTSLQDNEKLFF	TRBV15	.	TRBJ1-4	.
TGTGCCAGCAGTACCCTTGGACAGGGCAAATTCGGGGAGCTGTTTTTT	CASSTLGQGKFGELFF	TRBV28	TRBD1	TRBJ2-2	many
TGTGCCAGCAGTGTCGAATCAGGTTCCAATCAGCCCCAGCATTTT	CASSVESGSNQPQHF	TRBV2	.	TRBJ1-5	many
TGTGCCAGCAGCGAGTATAGCGGGGGGGCCGGCATTCAGTACTTC	CASSEYSGGAGIQYF	TRBV28	TRBD2	TRBJ2-4	many
TGTGCCAGCAGCGTAGAGTACCGGTTCACTGAAGCTTTCTTT	CASSVEYRFTEAFF	TRBV9	.	TRBJ1-1	many
TGCAGCGTTGTGGCAGGGGTCCCCTCCGAGCAGTACTTC	CSVVAGVPSEQYF	TRBV29-1	.	TRBJ2-7	many
TGTGCCAACTCACTCGACAGGGGGAACACTGAAGCTTTCTTT	CANSLDRGNTEAFF	TRBV18	TRBD1	TRBJ1-1	once
TGCGCCAGCAGCCCCCCGGCGAACACCGGGGAGCTGTTTTTT	CASSPPANTGELFF	TRBV4-1	.	TRBJ2-2	many
TGTGCCAGCAGCTTAGGGGGACTAGCGGGGAACACCGGGGAGCTGTTTTTT	CASSLGGLAGNTGELFF	TRBV7-3	TRBD2	TRBJ2-2	.
TGCAGTGCTAGTTTAGCGGGCGGCGGGGCCAAAAACATTCAGTACTTC	CSASLAGGGAKNIQYF	TRBV20-1	TRBD2	TRBJ2-4	.
TGTGCCAGCAGCTTGACCAGGGGGCTTAGGGAGACCCAGTACTTC	CASSLTRGLRETQYF	TRBV5-6	TRBD1	TRBJ2-5	many
TGCAGCGTTGAGGTGAACACTGAAGCTTTCTTT	CSVEVNTEAFF	TRBV29-1	.	TRBJ1-1	many
TGCGCCAGCAGCTTGCAGGGGGGCTCCTACAATGAGCAGTTCTTC	CASSLQGGSYNEQFF	TRBV5-1	.	TRBJ2-1	many
TGCGCCAGCACCCACAGATACCAAGAGACCCAGTACTTC	CASTHRYQETQYF	TRBV5-1	.	TRBJ2-5	many
TGCAGCGCGCGGCAGGGGAACACCGGGGAGCTGTTTTTT	CSARQGNTGELFF	TRBV29-1	.	TRBJ2-2	many
TGCGCCAGCAGCTTGAGCCACGAGCAGTACTTC	CASSLSHEQYF	TRBV5-1	.	TRBJ2-7	many
TGTGCCAGCTCACCACCTAGACAGAGCACAGATACGCAGTATTTT	CASSPPRQSTDTQYF	TRBV18	.	TRBJ2-3	many
TGCACCAGCAGCCTCACTCTCCAGGGACAGGCGTGCGAGCAGTACTTC	CTSSLTLQGQACEQYF	TRBV5-1	TRBD1	TRBJ2-7	.